This T cell receptor beta chain derives from a study of T cells after yellow fever vaccination. Study in general: The fractions with low cell numbers were processed using SMART-Seq v4 Ultra Low Input.

This clonotype occurred a few times. Its target is unknown. Study-wide findings and caveats: Most clones from primary vaccination were detected again post-booster (96% CD4, roughly 90% CD8).

By 5'RACE template switching, TCR cDNA was produced, with a universal primer site and UMIs added in the process. Via MiXCR, TCRdb re-called the 5' RACE reads, giving one row per CDR3 protein. The sample lists around 310,000 distinct CDR3 sequences, 8.7% seen once, with approximately 19% in the top ten. The CDR3 spans 16 residues. Trimming removed 4 bases from V and 4 bases from J, with 14 bases in between. Germline-derived CDR1 and CDR2 are MGHDK and SYGVNS. Sequenced material: PBMCs, taken on the day of the first yellow fever vaccination. This chain uses TRBV25-1 with TRBJ2-6, with D tentatively TRBD2 (7 bases). The origin of this receptor is a man between 18 and 35 years old who received the YFV17D yellow fever vaccine. CDR3 in amino acids: CASSGRGAEGANVLTF. CDR3 sequence (DNA): TGTGCCAGCAGTGGACGGGGGGCAGAAGGGGCCAACGTCCTGACTTTC.